This T cell receptor (beta chain) was retrieved from a study of blood T cell repertoires in COVID-19. The wider study: Acute and convalescent COVID-19 samples came from the United States, Italy and Spain. T cells, B-cell-depleted T cells, or PBMCs supplied cDNA or gDNA.

Seattle patients were enrolled while actively infected and followed longitudinally. Germline CDR1 MNHEY, CDR2 SMNVEV (reference sequence). J was trimmed by 4 bases and V by 6 bases; bases with no gene match: 7. The CDR3 is made up of 16 amino acids. Original handling: For nucleated cells, counts were estimated from reference gene primer amplification. Generated by immunoSEQ multiplex PCR, the TCRdb table keeps only in-frame clones and is missing some. That table is the source of V, J and clone size, and D and trimming were worked out from the DNA. The sample gives about 240,000 clones, roughly 76% of which show up once; 7.5% to 8% is in the top ten.

Sequencing input: peripheral blood. The chain recombines TRBV27 with TRBJ2-3, with TRBD2 matching over 13 bases. This sequence originates from a woman of 80 years or more with COVID-19, enrolled during active disease. The CDR3 loop is CASSRQLAGGPDTQYF. The CDR3 DNA follows: TGTGCCAGCAGCCGACAACTAGCGGGAGGGCCAGATACGCAGTATTTT.